This TCR beta chain was identified in a study of blood T cell repertoires in COVID-19. Background on the study: The United States, Italy and Spain provided the acute and convalescent COVID-19 samples. From T cells, B-cell-depleted T cells, or PBMCs came the material, which was cDNA or gDNA.

In the study's own analysis: Quantification of nucleated cells was approximated via reference gene primer amplification. Only in-frame clones appear in the TCRdb table, and some are missing; sequencing was by immunoSEQ multiplex PCR. V and J calls and clone size are copied from that table; D and trimming were computed from the DNA. Of tens of thousands of clones listed, around 88% were seen once; the top ten hold 6% to 7%. V was cut by 3 bases and J by 5 bases, with 15 bases left in between. The CDR3 is made up of 14 amino acids. CDR1 is SGHNT and CDR2 is YYREEE in the germline V gene (reference sequence).

The V gene is TRBV5-4, the J gene TRBJ2-7; D is possibly TRBD1 (6 bases). The clonotype comes from an older woman with acute or convalescent COVID-19. The source material was peripheral blood. The DNA of the CDR3 is TGTGCCAGCAGCTCGAGGGTGGGGGCGAACGAGCAGTACTTC. Translation: CASSSRVGANEQYF.